What follows are 16 T cell receptor beta chains derived from one specimen sequenced in a study of blood T cell repertoires in COVID-19. Some clones are missing from TCRdb's copy, which holds only in-frame ones; the method was immunoSEQ multiplex PCR. Among approximately 240,000 clones, roughly 80% were seen once, and the ten largest hold 15% to 20%. The sequenced sample consisted of peripheral blood. These receptors were taken from a woman aged 80 or over with active or convalescent COVID-19.

The count of this clone is one. The chain uses TRBV6-6 and TRBJ2-5; no reliable D call. CDR1 is MNHNY, CDR2 SVGAGI, per germline (reference sequence). Trimming took 5 bases from V and 5 from J, leaving 9 bases between them. This CDR3 contains 12 residues. The CDR3: CASSPVRETQYF. The CDR3 DNA follows: TGTGCCAGCAGTCCCGTGCGGGAGACCCAGTACTTC.

The rearrangement joins TRBV19 to TRBJ1-5; a weak D match, TRBD1 (5 bases). The CDR3 totals 15 residues. Trimming took 6 bases from V and 0 from J, leaving 12 bases between them. Germline V gene lookup returns CDR1 LNHDA and CDR2 SQIVND (reference sequence). The CDR3 protein is CASRSAGPSNQPQHF. CDR3 bases: TGTGCCAGTAGGAGTGCGGGGCCTAGCAATCAGCCCCAGCATTTT.

The rearrangement uses TRBV7-2 and TRBJ2-1; the match to TRBD2 covers 8 bases. Germline CDR1 reads SGHTA; CDR2 reads FQGNSA. J gave up 8 bases and V 5 bases, and 8 bases lay outside the gene matches. CDR3 length equals 14 residues. CDR3 amino acids: CASSGRTSRDEQFF. CDR3 nucleotide sequence: TGTGCCAGCAGCGGAAGGACTAGCAGAGATGAGCAGTTCTTC. Drawing the rest from reference TRBV7-2 and TRBJ2-1, the complete variable domain is GAGVSQSPSNKVTEKGKDVELRCDPISGHTALYWYRQSLGQGLEFLIYFQGNSAPDKSGLPSDRFSAERTGGSVSTLTIQRTQQEDSAVYLCASSGRTSRDEQFFGPGTRLTVL.

The rearrangement uses TRBV7-2 and TRBJ2-4; TRBD1 matches at 8 bases. J gave up 7 bases and V 4 bases, and 18 bases lay outside the gene matches. This CDR3 has 18 residues. Germline V CDR1 and CDR2: SGHTA, FQGNSA. The chain's CDR3 is CASSSWPRTGQERNIQYF. In DNA form, the CDR3 reads TGTGCCAGCAGCTCATGGCCAAGAACGGGACAGGAGAGGAACATTCAGTACTTC.

This clone was observed a few times. The chain combines TRBV19 with TRBJ1-5; tentative D call: TRBD1 (5 bases). The ends were cut back, 10 bases at V and 6 bases at J, with 19 bases in the middle. This CDR3 contains 14 residues. Per germline, CDR1 LNHDA and CDR2 SQIVND (reference sequence). CDR3 loop: CATSEQSGVQPQHF. The CDR3 bases are TGTGCCACTTCGGAACAGTCGGGGGTTCAGCCCCAGCATTTT.

V usage is TRBV7-9 and J usage is TRBJ2-1, with D perhaps TRBD2 (6 bases). V was trimmed by 3 bases and J by 5 bases, leaving 11 bases between them. There are 14 residues in the CDR3. Germline V gives CDR1 SEHNR, CDR2 FQNEAQ (reference sequence). CDR3 nucleotides: TGTGCCAGCAGCTTGTGGGGCGGGAACAATGAGCAGTTCTTC. It translates to CASSLWGGNNEQFF.

The chain uses TRBV15 and TRBJ2-1; 16 bases map to TRBD2. The J segment lost 4 bases and the V segment lost 3 bases, leaving 6 bases of the junction unmatched. Germline assignment: CDR1 LNHNV and CDR2 YYDKDF (reference sequence). CDR3 length: 18 amino acids. The chain's CDR3 is CATSSPPGLAGGYNEQFF. CDR3 nucleotide sequence: TGTGCCACCAGCAGCCCCCCGGGACTAGCGGGAGGGTACAATGAGCAGTTCTTC.

This chain uses TRBV7-6 with TRBJ1-1, with 10 bases matching TRBD1. V lost 4 bases to trimming and J lost 4 bases; unmatched junction nucleotides: 12. Germline V gene data show CDR1 as SGHVS and CDR2 as FNYEAQ. The CDR3 has 17 residues. The CDR3 here is CASSSHWGTGVGTEAFF. For the CDR3, the DNA is TGTGCCAGCAGCTCCCACTGGGGGACAGGGGTAGGCACTGAAGCTTTCTTT.

J is TRBJ2-2 and V is TRBV2; D is undetermined. Germline CDR1 SNHLY, CDR2 FYNNEI. The CDR3 sequence is 15 residues long. Trimming removed 1 base from V and 5 bases from J, with 11 bases in between. DNA for the CDR3: TGTGCCAGCAGTGAAGAGGAGCCGAGGACCGGGGAGCTGTTTTTT. This sequence encodes CASSEEEPRTGELFF.

This chain uses TRBV6-6 with TRBJ2-7, with TRBD1 identical over 8 bases. Trimming removed 6 bases from V and 1 base from J; junction bases left unmatched: 8. CDR3 size: 15 residues. Germline CDR1 and CDR2: MNHNY and SVGAGI (reference sequence). CDR3 loop: CASSIGQGTSYEQYF. The CDR3 DNA is TGTGCCAGCAGCATCGGACAGGGCACATCCTACGAGCAGTACTTC.

This clone was seen just once. The chain has TRBV11-2 and TRBJ2-7, with a tentative D call TRBD1 (5 bases). With 2 bases removed from V and 0 bases from J, the gap between germline ends came to 14 bases. This CDR3 contains 16 residues. Germline-derived CDR1 and CDR2 are SGHAT and FQNNGV. CDR3 region: CASSLMWGESSYEQYF. The CDR3 region has the DNA TGTGCCAGCAGCTTAATGTGGGGCGAAAGCTCCTACGAGCAGTACTTC.

The chain is built from TRBV29-1 and TRBJ1-2; D possibly corresponds to TRBD1 (6 bases). Germline V gene sequence: CDR1 SQVTM, CDR2 ANQGSEA. This CDR3 spans 14 amino acids. The V gene lost 2 bases and the J gene lost 6 bases, with 16 bases spanning the gap. The CDR3 here is CSVEPDSEGDGYTF. The CDR3 DNA reads as TGCAGCGTTGAACCGGACAGCGAAGGGGATGGCTACACCTTC.

CDR3 DNA: TGTGCCAGCAGTCCCGGGCGGGGTAACACCGGGGAGCTGTTTTTT. This translates into CASSPGRGNTGELFF. The V and J genes are TRBV6-5 and TRBJ2-2, with a tentative D call TRBD2 (6 bases). The length of the CDR3 is 15 residues. Trimming took off 5 bases at V and 2 bases at J, with 12 bases between the two ends. CDR1 and CDR2 from the germline V gene are MNHEY and SVGAGI.

J is TRBJ1-1 and V is TRBV19; tentative D call: TRBD1 (6 bases). CDR3 size: 15 residues. Germline loops: CDR1 LNHDA, CDR2 SQIVND (reference sequence). V dropped 3 bases and J dropped 2 bases, with 13 bases sitting between them. CDR3 nucleotide sequence: TGTGCCAGTAGTATTGTTGCAGGGGCTAACACTGAAGCTTTCTTT. It encodes CASSIVAGANTEAFF.

This clone has at least ten counts. In nucleotides, the CDR3 is TGTGCCAGCAGCTTCGGTCCAGGACAGGGATACGAGCAGTACTTC. As protein: CASSFGPGQGYEQYF. V usage is TRBV5-4 and J usage is TRBJ2-7; 8 nucleotides line up with TRBD1. Germline CDR1 reads SGHNT; CDR2 reads YYREEE (reference sequence). The CDR3 has 15 residues. J gave up 4 bases and V 2 bases, and 8 bases lay outside the gene matches.

This sequence joins TRBV5-1 and TRBJ2-1; 10 nucleotides line up with TRBD1. This CDR3 has 15 amino acids. CDR1 SGHRS and CDR2 YFSETQ come from the germline V gene. V was clipped by 1 base and J by 9 bases; unmatched bases: 7. CDR3 bases: TGCGCCAGCAGCTTGTACGGACAGGGGGACGGTGAGCAGTTCTTC. The encoded protein is CASSLYGQGDGEQFF.